The clone carrying this T cell receptor beta chain was observed a handful of times. Clones were read by immunoSEQ multiplex PCR, and TCRdb kept only the in-frame ones, dropping some. In the table there are approximately 110,000 clones, 90% of which are singletons. Germline trimming cut 0 bases from V and 6 bases from J; bases unmatched to any gene: 5. The CDR3 extends over 15 amino acids. From germline, CDR1 is SGHRS and CDR2 YFSETQ. The data originate from a study of control samples from healthy donors and cancer patients. This TCR derives from a human donor in good health. The donor label of this sample is uncertain. Sequenced material: blood. V and J are TRBV5-1 and TRBJ2-2, with 7 bases identical to TRBD1. The CDR3 DNA is TGCGCCAGCAGCTTGGCCAGGACAGGTTCCGGGGAGCTGTTTTTT. Protein sequence: CASSLARTGSGELFF.